This TCR beta chain emerged from a study of blood T cells in healthy people across ages. Whole-study findings and limits: Higher diversity and more naive CD4+ cells were features of long-lived donors, compared to aged donors.

A sample-barcoded 5' primer and a J-beta primer mix were used in a second PCR of about 6 to 11 cycles. Sequencing of every sample gave 2.5 million or more CDR3-containing paired-end reads. TCRdb reprocessed the 5' RACE reads with MiXCR, giving one entry per CDR3 protein. The sample carries roughly 1,100,000 distinct CDR3 sequences, 25% recorded once. To note about this clonotype: Its antigen is unidentified.

The same sample was also studied in work on T cells of mothers and their children. From that second work: Donors comprised a few healthy Caucasian mothers plus their six children. Related mother and child pairs showed slightly greater overlap (not significant) than unrelated pairs did.

Material for sequencing was blood. The clonotype originates from a girl aged 2 to 10 in good health.

The CDR3 region has the DNA TGTGCCAGCAGTTTCGGTCCAGCGGGGCAGGAGCAGTTCTTC. This translates into CASSFGPAGQEQFF. V usage is TRBV27 and J usage is TRBJ2-5; TRBD2 agrees at 7 bases. The J call may be mistaken, given a closer DNA end match to TRBJ2-1. The germline V gene encodes CDR1 MNHEY and CDR2 SMNVEV (reference sequence). This CDR3 has 14 residues.